This T cell receptor beta chain derives from a study of blood T cell repertoires in COVID-19. The table came from immunoSEQ multiplex PCR; TCRdb's copy has only in-frame clones and leaves some out. The data contain around 72,000 clones, 80% to 90% of them seen just once; the ten biggest clones take up roughly 7%. Germline CDR1 reads LNHDA; CDR2 reads SQIVND (reference sequence). The CDR3 runs 12 residues. V lost 5 bases, J lost 6 bases, and 10 bases lay in between. The receptor was isolated from a woman between 45 and 60 years old with acute or convalescent COVID-19. V is TRBV19 and J is TRBJ1-1; D is unclear. Specimen: peripheral blood. The CDR3 sequence is CASSPGVSEAFF. The DNA of the CDR3 is TGTGCCAGTAGTCCCGGAGTATCTGAAGCTTTCTTT.